This T cell receptor (beta chain) is from a study of cytomegalovirus exposure and HLA in healthy donors. As for the study in general: A data release that came early held approximately 92 million unique TCRs from HLA-typed donors.

Regarding the study as a whole: Relative to equally common others, HLA-associated TCR beta chains showed greater clonal expansion in a later analysis. Later analysis placed DRB1 highest and HLA-C lowest in TCR association rates, which differed by HLA locus.

The study ran its PCR with 60 Vbeta and 13 Jbeta primers. This table comes from immunoSEQ multiplex PCR, and its TCRdb copy is limited to in-frame clones, with some not included. The sample carries 120,000 or so clones, over 65% recorded once. Germline CDR1 LNHDA, CDR2 SQIVND (reference sequence). Trimming cost V 6 bases and J 5 bases, with 10 bases left between them. CDR3 length: 12 residues. As regards this clone: Its antigen remains unknown.

Among the donors, all were healthy bone marrow donors. The material sequenced was PBMCs. This clonotype was sampled from a woman aged 40 to 50 in good health and CMV-seronegative. The gene calls are TRBV19 and TRBJ2-5, with D unclear. This CDR3 reads CASSRGGETQYF. The DNA of the CDR3 is TGTGCCAGTAGCCGCGGTGGGGAGACCCAGTACTTC.